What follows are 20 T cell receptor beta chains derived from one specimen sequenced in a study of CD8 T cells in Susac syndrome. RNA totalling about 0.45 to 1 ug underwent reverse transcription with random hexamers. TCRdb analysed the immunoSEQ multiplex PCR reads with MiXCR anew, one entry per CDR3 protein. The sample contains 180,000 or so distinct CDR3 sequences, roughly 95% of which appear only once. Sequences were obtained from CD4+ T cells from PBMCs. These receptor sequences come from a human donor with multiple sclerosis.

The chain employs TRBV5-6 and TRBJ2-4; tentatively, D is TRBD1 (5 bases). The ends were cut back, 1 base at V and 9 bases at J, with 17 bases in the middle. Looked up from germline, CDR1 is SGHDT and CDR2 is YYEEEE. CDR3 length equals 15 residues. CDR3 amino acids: CASSLTPQAWGIQYF. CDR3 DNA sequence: TGTGCCAGCAGCTTGACCCCACAGGCATGGGGCATTCAGTACTTC.

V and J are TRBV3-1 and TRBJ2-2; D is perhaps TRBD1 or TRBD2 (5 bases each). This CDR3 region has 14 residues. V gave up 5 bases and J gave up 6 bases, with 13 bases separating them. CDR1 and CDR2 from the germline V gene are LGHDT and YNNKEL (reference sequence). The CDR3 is CASSNRGRPGELFF. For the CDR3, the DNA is TGTGCCAGCAGCAACCGGGGCCGTCCCGGGGAGCTGTTTTTT.

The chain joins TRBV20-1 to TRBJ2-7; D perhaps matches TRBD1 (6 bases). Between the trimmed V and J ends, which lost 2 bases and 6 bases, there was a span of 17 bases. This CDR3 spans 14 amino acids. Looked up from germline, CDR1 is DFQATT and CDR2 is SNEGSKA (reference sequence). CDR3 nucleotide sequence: TGCAGTGCTAGAAAGACCAGACAGGCTTTCGAGCAGTACTTC. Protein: CSARKTRQAFEQYF.

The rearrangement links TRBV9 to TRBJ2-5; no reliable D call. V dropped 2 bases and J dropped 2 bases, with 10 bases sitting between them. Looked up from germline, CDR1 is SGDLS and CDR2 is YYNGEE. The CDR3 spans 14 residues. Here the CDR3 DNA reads TGTGCCAGCAGCGTGGGGATGATACAAGAGACCCAGTACTTC. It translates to CASSVGMIQETQYF.

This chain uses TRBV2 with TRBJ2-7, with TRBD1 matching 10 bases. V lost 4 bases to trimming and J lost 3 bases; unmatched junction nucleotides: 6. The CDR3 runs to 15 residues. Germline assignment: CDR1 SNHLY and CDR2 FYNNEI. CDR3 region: CASSGDRGYGYEQYF. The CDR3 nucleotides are TGTGCCAGCAGTGGGGACAGGGGATACGGCTACGAGCAGTACTTC.

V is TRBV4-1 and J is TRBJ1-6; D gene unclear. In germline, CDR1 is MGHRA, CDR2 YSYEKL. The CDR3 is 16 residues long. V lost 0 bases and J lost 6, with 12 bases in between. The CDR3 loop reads CASSQDPPGINSPLHF. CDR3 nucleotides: TGCGCCAGCAGCCAAGATCCCCCCGGGATTAATTCACCCCTCCACTTT.

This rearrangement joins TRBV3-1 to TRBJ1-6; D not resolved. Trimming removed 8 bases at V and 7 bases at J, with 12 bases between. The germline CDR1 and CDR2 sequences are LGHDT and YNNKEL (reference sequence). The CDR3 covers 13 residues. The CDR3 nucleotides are TGTGCCAGCGGACTCTCATCGAATTCACCCCTCCACTTT. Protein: CASGLSSNSPLHF.

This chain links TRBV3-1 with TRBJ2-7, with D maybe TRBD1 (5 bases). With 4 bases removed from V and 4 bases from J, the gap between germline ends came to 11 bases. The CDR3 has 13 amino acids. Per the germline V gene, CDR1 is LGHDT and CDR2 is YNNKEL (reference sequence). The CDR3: CASSPRTLYEQYF. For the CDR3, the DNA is TGTGCCAGCAGCCCGAGGACACTTTACGAGCAGTACTTC.

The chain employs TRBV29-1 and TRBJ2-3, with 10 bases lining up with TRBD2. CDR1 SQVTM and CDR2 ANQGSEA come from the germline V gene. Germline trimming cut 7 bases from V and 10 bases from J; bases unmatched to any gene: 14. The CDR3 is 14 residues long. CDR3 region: CSDGRLAGDGAQYF. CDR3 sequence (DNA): TGCAGCGACGGGAGGCTAGCGGGAGACGGGGCGCAGTATTTT.

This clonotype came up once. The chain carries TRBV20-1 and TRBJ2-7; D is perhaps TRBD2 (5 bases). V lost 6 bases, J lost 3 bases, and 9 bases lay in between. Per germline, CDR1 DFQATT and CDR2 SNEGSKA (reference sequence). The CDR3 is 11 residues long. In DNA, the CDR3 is TGCAGTGCGTCCGGGAACTACGAGCAGTACTTC. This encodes CSASGNYEQYF.

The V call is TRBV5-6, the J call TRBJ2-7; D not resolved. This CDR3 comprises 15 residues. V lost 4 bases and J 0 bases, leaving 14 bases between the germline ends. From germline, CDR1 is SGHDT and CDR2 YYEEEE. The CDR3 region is CASSPKGRSSYEQYF. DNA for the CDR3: TGTGCCAGCAGCCCTAAAGGGCGTAGCTCCTACGAGCAGTACTTC.

Here the CDR3 DNA reads TGTGCCAGCAGTGAGCCCTCCTTGGGGGAATATGGCTACACCTTC. Translated, it gives CASSEPSLGEYGYTF. This chain joins TRBV25-1 and TRBJ1-2, with D perhaps TRBD1 (5 bases). The V gene lost 3 bases and the J gene lost 5 bases, with 16 bases spanning the gap. The CDR3 spans 15 residues. The germline CDR1 and CDR2 sequences are MGHDK and SYGVNS.

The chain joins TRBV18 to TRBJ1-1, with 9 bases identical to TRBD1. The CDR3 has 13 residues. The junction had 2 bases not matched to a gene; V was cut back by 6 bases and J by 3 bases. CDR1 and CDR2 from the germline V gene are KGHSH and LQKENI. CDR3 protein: CASSRQGDTEAFF. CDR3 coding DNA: TGTGCCAGCTCCCGACAGGGGGACACTGAAGCTTTCTTT.

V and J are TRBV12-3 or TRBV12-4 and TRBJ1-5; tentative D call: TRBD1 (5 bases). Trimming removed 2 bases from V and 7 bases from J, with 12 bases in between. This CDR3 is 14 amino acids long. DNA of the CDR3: TGTGCCAGCAGTTTAAGGCCAGGGAGGCAGCCCCAGCATTTT. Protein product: CASSLRPGRQPQHF.

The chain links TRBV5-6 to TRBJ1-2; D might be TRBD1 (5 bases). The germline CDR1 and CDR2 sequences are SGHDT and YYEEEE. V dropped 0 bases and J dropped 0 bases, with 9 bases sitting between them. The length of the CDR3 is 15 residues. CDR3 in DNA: TGTGCCAGCAGCTTGGTGTTGGGGGCTAACTATGGCTACACCTTC. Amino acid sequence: CASSLVLGANYGYTF.

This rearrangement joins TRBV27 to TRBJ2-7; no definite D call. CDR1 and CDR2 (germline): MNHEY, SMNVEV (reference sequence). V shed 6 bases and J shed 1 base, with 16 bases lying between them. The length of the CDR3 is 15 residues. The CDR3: CASSPRAVISYEQYF. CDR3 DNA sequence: TGTGCCAGCAGCCCCCGGGCCGTGATATCCTACGAGCAGTACTTC.

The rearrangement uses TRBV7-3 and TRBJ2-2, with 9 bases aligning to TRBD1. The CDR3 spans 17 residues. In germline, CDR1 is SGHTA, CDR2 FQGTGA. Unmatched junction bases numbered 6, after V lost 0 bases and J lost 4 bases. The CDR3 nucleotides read TGTGCCAGCAGCTTAACCCGGGACAGGGACTTCACCGGGGAGCTGTTTTTT. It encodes CASSLTRDRDFTGELFF.

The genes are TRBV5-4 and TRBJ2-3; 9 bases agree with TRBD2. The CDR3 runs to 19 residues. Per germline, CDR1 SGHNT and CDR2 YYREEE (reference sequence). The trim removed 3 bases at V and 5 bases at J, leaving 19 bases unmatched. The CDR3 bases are TGTGCCAGCAGCTGGGGACGCGGCGGGAGGGCCGATTCTGGAGATACGCAGTATTTT. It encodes CASSWGRGGRADSGDTQYF.

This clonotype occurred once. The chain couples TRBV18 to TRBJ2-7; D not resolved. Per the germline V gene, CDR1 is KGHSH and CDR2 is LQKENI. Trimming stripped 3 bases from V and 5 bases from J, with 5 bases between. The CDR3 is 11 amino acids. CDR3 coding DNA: TGTGCCAGCTCACCCGTGGACGAGCAGTACTTC. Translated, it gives CASSPVDEQYF.

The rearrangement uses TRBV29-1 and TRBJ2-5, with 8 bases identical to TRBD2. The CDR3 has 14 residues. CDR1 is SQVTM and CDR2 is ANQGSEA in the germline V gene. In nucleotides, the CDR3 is TGCAGAGCTTCCGGGACTAGTACTAGGGAGACCCAGTACTTC. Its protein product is CRASGTSTRETQYF.